Below are 8 T cell receptor beta chains sequenced from a single sample in a study of cytomegalovirus exposure and HLA in healthy donors. The primer mix had 60 Vbeta and 13 Jbeta primers. Produced via immunoSEQ multiplex PCR; TCRdb's table is partial and in-frame only. The table has around 180,000 clones, approximately 80% seen once. Material for sequencing was PBMCs. These receptors were collected from a woman aged 25 to 45 in good health and CMV-seropositive.

The chain carries TRBV5-1 and TRBJ2-1; 8 nucleotides line up with TRBD2. CDR1 and CDR2 from the germline V gene are SGHRS and YFSETQ. The V gene end was trimmed by 4 bases and the J gene end by 9 bases; junction bases not matched to a gene: 12. This CDR3 is 15 amino acids long. The CDR3 DNA is TGCGCCAGCAGCCCCACGGGAGGGGGGGGCGGTGAGCAGTTCTTC. It encodes CASSPTGGGGGEQFF. Complete variable domain (other parts from reference TRBV5-1 and TRBJ2-1): KAGVTQTPRYLIKTRGQQVTLSCSPISGHRSVSWYQQTPGQGLQFLFEYFSETQRNKGNFPGRFSGRQFSNSRSEMNVSTLELGDSALYLCASSPTGGGGGEQFFGPGTRLTVL.

The chain uses TRBV6-5 and TRBJ2-5; TRBD2 matches 7 bases. CDR1 and CDR2 (germline): MNHEY, SVGAGI. CDR3 length: 14 residues. The junction had 3 bases not matched to a gene; V was cut back by 4 bases and J by 1 base. CDR3: CASSSPGGQETQYF. The CDR3, as DNA: TGTGCCAGCAGTTCTCCGGGGGGCCAAGAGACCCAGTACTTC.

A few counts support this clone. The J gene is TRBJ1-2, the V gene TRBV5-1, with D possibly TRBD1 on 5 matching bases. V shed 0 bases and J shed 7 bases, with 13 bases lying between them. This CDR3 is 14 amino acids long. Per the germline V gene, CDR1 is SGHRS and CDR2 is YFSETQ. The CDR3, as DNA: TGCGCCAGCAGCTTGGAAAGCCTCGGGGGTGGCTACACCTTC. Translated, it gives CASSLESLGGGYTF.

This clone was observed a few times. This chain joins TRBV4-3 and TRBJ2-6; D unclear. Germline assignment: CDR1 LGHNA and CDR2 YSLEER. The germline V and J ends were trimmed by 4 bases and 0 bases, with 7 bases remaining between them. The CDR3 is 15 amino acids. The CDR3: CASSPVISGANVLTF. The CDR3 DNA follows: TGCGCCAGCAGCCCTGTTATCTCTGGGGCCAACGTCCTGACTTTC.

The V gene is TRBV5-1, the J gene TRBJ2-1; a possible D gene is TRBD1 (5 bases). Per the germline V gene, CDR1 is SGHRS and CDR2 is YFSETQ. The CDR3 contains 13 residues. Trimming pared 1 base from V and 8 bases from J, leaving 10 bases between. CDR3 residues: CASSLQGWDEQFF. CDR3 sequence (DNA): TGCGCCAGCAGCTTGCAGGGTTGGGATGAGCAGTTCTTC.

The chain has TRBV2 and TRBJ2-2; no definite D call. Germline-derived CDR1 and CDR2 are SNHLY and FYNNEI. The CDR3 has 14 amino acids. V was trimmed by 4 bases and J by 5 bases, leaving 11 bases between them. The CDR3 DNA sequence: TGTGCCAGCAGTGTGGTGGTACAAACCGGGGAGCTGTTTTTT. It encodes CASSVVVQTGELFF.

CDR3: CASSVQGLSYNEQFF. The CDR3 coding sequence is TGTGCCAGCAGCGTCCAGGGACTATCATACAATGAGCAGTTCTTC. J is TRBJ2-1 and V is TRBV6-5; 7 positions match TRBD2. CDR3 length: 15 residues. V dropped 6 bases and J dropped 4; count of bases not matched to a gene: 9. Germline loops: CDR1 MNHEY, CDR2 SVGAGI.

The V and J genes are TRBV5-1 and TRBJ2-1; D is perhaps TRBD1 (6 bases). The CDR3 is made up of 15 amino acids. Trimming removed 5 bases from V and 1 base from J, with 13 bases in between. The germline V gene encodes CDR1 SGHRS and CDR2 YFSETQ. CDR3 DNA: TGCGCCAGCAGGGGTGGGGGCTCGTCCTACAATGAGCAGTTCTTC. Protein product: CASRGGGSSYNEQFF. Supplemented by reference TRBV5-1 and TRBJ2-1, the full variable domain reads KAGVTQTPRYLIKTRGQQVTLSCSPISGHRSVSWYQQTPGQGLQFLFEYFSETQRNKGNFPGRFSGRQFSNSRSEMNVSTLELGDSALYLCASRGGGSSYNEQFFGPGTRLTVL.